This T cell receptor (beta chain) was captured by sequencing in a study of T cell changes during pregnancy in multiple sclerosis. Assay used: immunoSEQ multiplex PCR; TCRdb lists only in-frame clones, some missing. The sample lists 45,000 to 55,000 clones; roughly 90% were seen once. The CDR3 runs to 14 residues. J was trimmed by 2 bases and V by 6 bases; bases with no gene match: 4. Germline V CDR1 and CDR2: SNHLY, FYNNEI. This receptor was taken from a female donor with multiple sclerosis, enrolled in a pregnancy study. This chain joins TRBV2 and TRBJ1-2, with 9 bases that match TRBD1. The specimen comprised CD4+ T cells from peripheral blood mononuclear cells, sampled after pregnancy. The CDR3 sequence: CASRGGQGNYGYTF. The CDR3 DNA follows: TGTGCCAGCAGAGGGGGACAGGGCAACTATGGCTACACCTTC.